The present TCR beta chain was sequenced within a study of Tregs in tolerant kidney transplant recipients. Study-wide results and limits: Biological reproducibility was not directly addressed in this study.

About this clone itself: Its target is not known.

This table comes from immunoSEQ multiplex PCR, and its TCRdb copy is limited to in-frame clones, with some not included. Among 15,000 to 17,000 clones listed, approximately 92% were seen once. Trimming removed 8 bases from V and 2 bases from J, with 11 bases in between. The CDR3 loop spans 13 amino acids. The V gene's germline CDR1 is MNHNS and CDR2 SASEGT. The clonotype originates from a human donor in good health. Sequencing was done on a sample of CD8+ T cells from blood. The V gene is TRBV6-1, the J gene TRBJ2-3; tentative D call: TRBD1 (5 bases). The CDR3 DNA reads TGTGCCAGCTTAGACAGAGTCACAGATACGCAGTATTTT. It specifies CASLDRVTDTQYF.